The clone carrying this TCR beta chain was seen more than once but under ten times. Antigen specificity is unknown. This CDR3 contains 13 residues. V shed 1 base and J shed 5 bases, with 9 bases lying between them. The V gene's germline CDR1 is DFQATT and CDR2 SNEGSKA (reference sequence). Each CDR3 protein gets one entry after TCRdb re-called the RT-PCR reads with MiXCR. The table records more than 700,000 distinct CDR3 sequences, 21% of them present only once. This entry is derived from a study of response to subunit inactivated influenza vaccine. General observations from the study: Authors suggested each seasonal flu vaccination may recruit only limited numbers of new T cells.

The chain carries TRBV20-1 and TRBJ1-5; D gene ambiguous. The input for sequencing was PBMCs from blood, taken roughly 5 days after vaccination. This receptor was identified in a man aged 50-60 years who received an inactivated influenza vaccine. CDR3 sequence (DNA): TGCAGTGCTAGAGGTAGCCCCCATCAGCCCCAGCATTTT. Its translation: CSARGSPHQPQHF.